This TCR beta chain came from a study of cytomegalovirus exposure and HLA in healthy donors. Findings and limits, study-wide: As was reported, the classifier diagnosed cytomegalovirus status with high specificity and sensitivity.

Repertoires were generated with immunoSEQ multiplex PCR, while TCRdb's copy carries only in-frame clones and drops some. Altogether roughly 280,000 clones are present, approximately 86% being singletons, with the ten largest covering over 0.95%. On this clone: The target antigen is unknown.

V lost 6 bases and J 4 bases, leaving 16 bases between the germline ends. This CDR3 comprises 14 residues. Germline V gives CDR1 MNHEY, CDR2 SVGAGI. The chain is built from TRBV6-5 and TRBJ2-7, with D maybe TRBD2 (6 bases). The TCR originated in a woman under 30 in good health and CMV-seronegative. The sequencing sample was made of PBMCs. This CDR3 is CASRPGTPVYEQYF. In nucleotides, the CDR3 is TGTGCCAGCAGGCCCGGGACTCCTGTGTACGAGCAGTACTTC.